The 8 T cell receptor beta chains given below trace back to one sample, sequenced in a study of response to subunit inactivated influenza vaccine. Each CDR3 protein gets one entry after TCRdb re-called the RT-PCR reads with MiXCR. The data contain roughly 790,000 distinct CDR3 sequences, roughly 20% of them singletons. The sequenced sample was PBMCs from blood, obtained 5 days after vaccination. The origin of the receptors is a man in his fifties or sixties who received an inactivated influenza vaccine.

The chain combines TRBV27 with TRBJ2-7; 9 bases match TRBD1. CDR1 and CDR2 (germline): MNHEY, SMNVEV (reference sequence). The trim removed 5 bases at V and 7 bases at J, leaving 9 bases unmatched. This CDR3 has 14 residues. CDR3 in amino acids: CASSIGQGLGEQYF. The CDR3 DNA reads TGTGCCAGCAGTATAGGACAGGGGCTAGGAGAGCAGTACTTC.

This chain joins TRBV20-1 and TRBJ2-1; 10 nucleotides agree with TRBD1. There are 16 residues in the CDR3. V was clipped by 2 bases and J by 6 bases; unmatched bases: 10. Germline V gives CDR1 DFQATT, CDR2 SNEGSKA (reference sequence). The CDR3 region is CSARTPAGQGSNEQFF. As DNA, the CDR3 is TGCAGTGCTAGAACACCCGCGGGACAGGGGAGCAATGAGCAGTTCTTC.

This clonotype was seen ten or more times. V and J are TRBV7-6 and TRBJ2-3; D uncertain. This CDR3 is built from 12 residues. Germline lookup yields CDR1 SGHVS and CDR2 FNYEAQ. V lost 4 bases and J 0 bases, leaving 2 bases between the germline ends. Written as DNA, the CDR3 is TGTGCCAGCAGCTATAGCACAGATACGCAGTATTTT. Its protein product is CASSYSTDTQYF.

The rearrangement links TRBV20-1 to TRBJ2-3, with D unclear. CDR1 is DFQATT, CDR2 SNEGSKA, per germline (reference sequence). The CDR3 extends over 14 amino acids. The V gene lost 0 bases and the J gene lost 3 bases, with 10 bases spanning the gap. The DNA for the CDR3 is TGCAGTGCTAGAGATGTGCGAGGAACAGATACGCAGTATTTT. Its translation is CSARDVRGTDTQYF.

This clonotype has only a few counts. The rearrangement uses TRBV19 and TRBJ1-2; tentatively, D is TRBD1 (5 bases). Trimming took off 9 bases at V and 6 bases at J, with 17 bases between the two ends. The CDR3 runs 13 residues. Germline assignment: CDR1 LNHDA and CDR2 SQIVND (reference sequence). CDR3 in DNA: TGTGCCAGCTCTCCGACAGAAACCCATGGCTACACCTTC. This sequence encodes CASSPTETHGYTF.

This clonotype was detected only a few times. V is TRBV12-3 or TRBV12-4 and J is TRBJ2-3, with 8 positions matching TRBD2. V gave up 2 bases and J gave up 2 bases; unmatched junction bases: 6. The CDR3 covers 16 residues. In DNA form, the CDR3 reads TGTGCCAGCAGTTTACAGGCGCGGGGGGACACAGATACGCAGTATTTT. Residues: CASSLQARGDTDTQYF.

This clonotype has at least ten counts. V is TRBV4-1 and J is TRBJ2-4, with 8 bases identical to TRBD2. J gave up 9 bases and V 7 bases, and 8 bases lay outside the gene matches. Germline lookup yields CDR1 MGHRA and CDR2 YSYEKL. This CDR3 contains 13 residues. CDR3 residues: CASKKAGEAIQYF. CDR3 sequence (DNA): TGCGCCAGCAAGAAAGCGGGAGAGGCCATTCAGTACTTC.

This clonotype appeared many times. The chain carries TRBV10-3 and TRBJ1-5; 8 nucleotides align to TRBD1. Germline V gene sequence: CDR1 ENHRY, CDR2 SYGVKD. The CDR3 loop spans 13 amino acids. With V trimmed by 1 base and J by 8 bases, 1 base remained unmatched. Here the CDR3 DNA reads TGTGCCATCAGTGAGTGGACAGGGAAGCCCCAGCATTTT. Residues: CAISEWTGKPQHF.